A single TCR beta chain is shown here with its context. The data are from a study of T cell clonotyping in hematopoietic cell transplantation. Using immunoSEQ multiplex PCR, the repertoire was profiled, and TCRdb retains in-frame clones only, with some absent. The repertoire holds just over 1,500 clones, with roughly 88% as singletons. The CDR3 length is 14 residues. Germline V CDR1 and CDR2: MNHNS, SASEGT. Trimming took 7 bases from V and 5 from J; bases not matched to a gene: 8. The sequence was obtained from a male patient in his 30s who had an allogeneic stem cell transplant, so T cells may come from the graft donor. Some clones in this sample may be carry-over from other donors' samples. Sample: PBMCs, taken 30 days after allogeneic stem cell transplant. J is TRBJ2-3 and V is TRBV6-1; 8 bases align to TRBD2. CDR3 nucleotide sequence: TGTGCCAGCATTCATCGGGGGGGGCTAGATACGCAGTATTTT. Translated: CASIHRGGLDTQYF.